What follows are 9 T cell receptor beta chains derived from one specimen sequenced in a study of cytomegalovirus exposure and HLA in healthy donors. The PCR contained 60 Vbeta and 13 Jbeta primers. TCRdb's table, derived via immunoSEQ multiplex PCR, lists solely in-frame clones and lacks some. Here the sample spans 100,000 to 150,000 clones, approximately 81% being singletons. The sequencing input was PBMCs. These receptor sequences come from a male donor in good health and CMV-seronegative.

The V call is TRBV28, the J call TRBJ2-1; the D is unclear. This CDR3 comprises 16 residues. The V end was cut by 1 base, the J end by 0 bases, with 10 bases between. The germline gives CDR1 MDHEN, CDR2 SYDVKM. The CDR3 DNA sequence: TGTGCCAGCAGTTTATTGTTCCGTAGCTCCTACAATGAGCAGTTCTTC. Translated, it gives CASSLLFRSSYNEQFF.

A few counts support this clone. CDR3 nucleotides: TGTGCCAGCTCACCACAAGGGGTTGGGCGGGAGAAGTCTGGCGAGCAGTACTTC. Its protein product is CASSPQGVGREKSGEQYF. This chain uses TRBV18 with TRBJ2-7; 7 bases fit TRBD2. Germline V gene data show CDR1 as KGHSH and CDR2 as LQKENI. The CDR3 runs 18 residues. V dropped 1 base and J dropped 6; count of bases not matched to a gene: 18.

This clone was seen just once. The rearrangement joins TRBV18 to TRBJ2-3; 10 positions match TRBD1. The V gene end was trimmed by 4 bases and the J gene end by 0 bases; junction bases not matched to a gene: 13. The CDR3 extends over 19 amino acids. CDR1 KGHSH and CDR2 LQKENI come from the germline V gene. CDR3: CASSRNTGTGVFSTDTQYF. As DNA, the CDR3 is TGTGCCAGCTCACGCAATACCGGGACAGGGGTGTTTAGCACAGATACGCAGTATTTT.

In its sample, this clone was seen once. This sequence joins TRBV28 and TRBJ2-1; TRBD2 matches at 12 bases. The V gene's germline CDR1 is MDHEN and CDR2 SYDVKM. Unmatched junction bases numbered 10, after V lost 3 bases and J lost 7 bases. The CDR3 runs to 17 residues. The CDR3 nucleotides read TGTGCCAGCAGTTTCCAACTAGCGGGGGGTCCGTATAATGAGCAGTTCTTC. Protein: CASSFQLAGGPYNEQFF.

V is TRBV10-2 and J is TRBJ2-7, with D perhaps TRBD1 (6 bases). V lost 5 bases and J lost 1, with 9 bases in between. The germline V gene has CDR1 WSHSY and CDR2 SAAADI. CDR3 length: 13 residues. DNA for the CDR3: TGCGCCAGCAGTCCACAGGGATCCTACGAGCAGTACTTC. The encoded protein is CASSPQGSYEQYF.

In its sample, this clone was seen once. This chain joins TRBV30 and TRBJ2-3; no definite D call. Germline V lookup: CDR1 GTSNPN, CDR2 SVGIG (reference sequence). The CDR3 consists of 13 residues. Trimming left V 3 bases short and J 1 base short, with 8 bases between. CDR3 amino acids: CAWRPVGTDTQYF. The CDR3, as DNA: TGTGCCTGGAGACCGGTTGGCACAGATACGCAGTATTTT.

The J gene is TRBJ2-7, the V gene TRBV4-2, with D perhaps matching TRBD2 (5 bases). Germline CDR1 and CDR2: LGHNA and YNFKEQ. This CDR3 comprises 13 residues. Trimming took off 0 bases at V and 4 bases at J, with 7 bases between the two ends. CDR3 loop: CASSQDGEYEQYF. CDR3 in DNA: TGTGCCAGCAGCCAAGACGGGGAGTACGAGCAGTACTTC.

V and J are TRBV4-2 and TRBJ1-1, with unresolved D. V was pared by 0 bases and J by 2 bases, with 10 bases between. The CDR3 loop spans 15 amino acids. Germline CDR1 LGHNA, CDR2 YNFKEQ. The CDR3 here is CASSQDPVLNTEAFF. Here the CDR3 DNA reads TGTGCCAGCAGCCAAGATCCGGTGCTTAACACTGAAGCTTTCTTT.

The rearrangement uses TRBV28 and TRBJ1-2, with TRBD1 identical over 10 bases. Germline CDR1 is MDHEN and CDR2 is SYDVKM. The ends lost 5 bases at V and 5 bases at J; junction bases unmatched: 14. CDR3 length: 17 residues. The CDR3 protein is CASSTTGTGATTYGYTF. CDR3 in DNA: TGTGCCAGCAGTACGACCGGGACAGGGGCAACTACTTATGGCTACACCTTC.